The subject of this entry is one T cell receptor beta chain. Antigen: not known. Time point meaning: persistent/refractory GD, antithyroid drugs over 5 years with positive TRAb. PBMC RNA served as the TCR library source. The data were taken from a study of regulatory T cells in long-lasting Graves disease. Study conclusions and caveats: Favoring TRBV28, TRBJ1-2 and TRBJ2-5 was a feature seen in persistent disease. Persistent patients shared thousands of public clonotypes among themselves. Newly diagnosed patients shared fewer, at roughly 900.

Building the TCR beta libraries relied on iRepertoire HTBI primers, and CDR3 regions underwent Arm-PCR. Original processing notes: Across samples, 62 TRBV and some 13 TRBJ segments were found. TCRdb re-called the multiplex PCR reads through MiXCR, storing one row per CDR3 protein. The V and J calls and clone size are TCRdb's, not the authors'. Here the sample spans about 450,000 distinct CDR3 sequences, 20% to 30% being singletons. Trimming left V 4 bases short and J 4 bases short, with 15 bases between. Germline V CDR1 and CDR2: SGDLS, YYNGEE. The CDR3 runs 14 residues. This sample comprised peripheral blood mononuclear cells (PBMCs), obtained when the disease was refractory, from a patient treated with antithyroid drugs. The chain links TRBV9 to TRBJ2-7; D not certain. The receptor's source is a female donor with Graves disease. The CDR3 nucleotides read TGTGCCAGCAGCCCCCCCGGGCGGCAGTACGAGCAGTACTTC. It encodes CASSPPGRQYEQYF.